The clone carrying this TCR beta chain was seen a few times. Its antigen remains unknown. Trimming took 1 base from V and 3 from J; bases not matched to a gene: 4. The germline gives CDR1 SGHTA, CDR2 FQGTGA. CDR3 length: 16 residues. This record belongs to a study of STAT3 mutations in large granular lymphocyte leukemia. Study-level information: Roughly 37% of treated T-LGLL patients showed hematologic response to immunosuppression.

Study-level points and caveats: Suggested: STAT3 mutation was not the ancestral event for these clonal expansions. Differing intervals and regimens complicate linking therapy response to clone burden. TCR clonotype switching after therapy occurred in about 35% of the 18 patients. At least one immunodominant TCR beta clonotype appeared in every T-cell large granular lymphocyte leukemia patient.

The repertoire was sequenced with immunoSEQ multiplex PCR; TCRdb's copy has only in-frame clones and lacks some. The data show 1,500 to 2,000 clones, under 75% seen once. The chain has TRBV7-3 and TRBJ2-1, with 9 bases identical to TRBD2. Material: peripheral blood mononuclear cells. The sequence derives from a man aged 55-75 years with T-cell large granular lymphocyte leukemia. Some clones in this sample may be carry-over from other donors' samples. The CDR3 loop is CASSLIVSGGYNEQFF. CDR3 DNA: TGTGCCAGCAGCTTAATAGTTAGCGGGGGCTACAATGAGCAGTTCTTC.